Below are 7 T cell receptor beta chains sequenced from a single sample in a study of PD-1 blockade in classical Hodgkin lymphoma. Method: immunoSEQ multiplex PCR; TCRdb's copy keeps in-frame clones and lacks some. This sample has about 37,000 clones; just over 75% occur once, and the top ten carry roughly 16%. Relapse was seen in all patients after autologous stem cell transplantation, and brentuximab vedotin exposure was variable. This specimen was peripheral blood mononuclear cells (PBMCs), taken before the second cycle of nivolumab. These receptors were obtained from a human donor with classical Hodgkin lymphoma.

This clone was recorded once. The genes are TRBV5-1 and TRBJ1-2, with 10 bases identical to TRBD1. Germline assignment: CDR1 SGHRS and CDR2 YFSETQ. The length of the CDR3 is 15 residues. The junction had 3 bases not matched to a gene; V was cut back by 0 bases and J by 4 bases. The DNA of the CDR3 is TGCGCCAGCAGCTTGGCAGGGACAGGGGCCTATGGCTACACCTTC. The encoded protein is CASSLAGTGAYGYTF. Using reference TRBV5-1 and TRBJ1-2 for the parts outside the CDR3, the full variable domain is KAGVTQTPRYLIKTRGQQVTLSCSPISGHRSVSWYQQTPGQGLQFLFEYFSETQRNKGNFPGRFSGRQFSNSRSEMNVSTLELGDSALYLCASSLAGTGAYGYTFGSGTRLTVV.

This clone appeared a single time. The rearrangement joins TRBV9 to TRBJ1-4, with D maybe TRBD1 (5 bases). The CDR3 has 14 residues. Trimming stripped 2 bases from V and 7 bases from J, with 12 bases between. Germline V CDR1 and CDR2: SGDLS, YYNGEE. The CDR3: CASSVERDREKLFF. The CDR3 bases are TGTGCCAGCAGCGTCGAGCGGGACCGTGAAAAACTGTTTTTT.

This clone has just a few counts. The V gene is TRBV21-1, the J gene TRBJ1-2; the table's D gene call, TRBD1, was not cross checked with the DNA. TRBV21-1 is a pseudogene locus. CDR3 length equals 15 residues. The CDR3 nucleotides are TGTGCCAGCAGCATGAGCCCCAGGGGGTGTGACGGCTACACCTTC. This gives the protein CASSMSPRGCDGYTF.

The CDR3 DNA sequence: TGTGCCAGCAGTCAAAGCAATCAGCCCCAGCATTTT. Amino acids: CASSQSNQPQHF. V is TRBV28 and J is TRBJ1-5, with D unclear. The CDR3 contains 12 residues. Trimming pared 5 bases from V and 1 base from J, leaving 3 bases between. Germline V gene data show CDR1 as MDHEN and CDR2 as SYDVKM.

This clone was seen more than once but under ten times. The chain combines TRBV5-8 with TRBJ2-7, with D tentatively TRBD2 (6 bases). The CDR3 is 15 amino acids. The V gene's germline CDR1 is SGHTS and CDR2 YDEGEE. V was clipped by 1 base and J by 2 bases, with 13 bases between them. CDR3 residues: CASSLTTRRTYEQYF. As DNA, the CDR3 is TGTGCCAGCAGCTTGACGACTAGGCGGACCTACGAGCAGTACTTC.

The J gene is TRBJ2-1, the V gene TRBV19; D remains unclear. V lost 3 bases and J lost 6, with 15 bases in between. Germline CDR1 and CDR2: LNHDA and SQIVND (reference sequence). The CDR3 extends over 15 amino acids. CDR3 in DNA: TGTGCCAGTAGTATCGGTGGGGAAGGCTTCAATGAGCAGTTCTTC. It is translated as CASSIGGEGFNEQFF.

The CDR3 coding sequence is TGCGCCAGCAGCTCCTCGGAAGGGTCCAGCCCCCTCCACTTT. This codes for CASSSSEGSSPLHF. The V call is TRBV5-1, the J call TRBJ1-6; D uncertain. CDR1 SGHRS and CDR2 YFSETQ come from the germline V gene. This CDR3 region has 14 residues. V was shortened by 3 bases and J by 13 bases, with 17 bases between the two germline ends.